This TCR beta chain was retrieved from a study of T cell changes during pregnancy in multiple sclerosis (dated by TCRdb to between 2017 and 2020). Regarding the research as a whole: The study examined how the T cell repertoire changed over the course of pregnancy in women with multiple sclerosis.

V was cut back by 1 base and J by 7 bases, leaving a gap of 11 bases between them. Spanning cysteine to phenylalanine, the CDR3 consists of 14 amino acids. The kept DNA is CDR3 alone, 42 bases in frame from the first base. The germline V gene provides CDR1 LGHNT and CDR2 FRNRAP. Concerning this clone: There is no known antigen for this receptor. Per-base quality was not reported, and no clone a single base away is much larger than it.

Receptors were amplified or captured by the immunoSEQ multiplex PCR assay. This is the immuneACCESS table as TCRdb keeps it, with only in-frame sequences that have V and J called. A part of the clones is gone; compared with another copy, unresolved V genes explain less than half, and the rest is unexplained. This sample has around 45,000 clones in its table, and 75% to 90% of those were observed once. 8.3% of the sample is held by the ten biggest clonotypes. The sequence was collected from a female donor with multiple sclerosis, enrolled in a pregnancy study. The source material was CD8+ T cells from peripheral blood mononuclear cells, sampled in the second trimester of pregnancy. Recombination linked TRBV12-5 to TRBJ1-5; the D region possibly corresponds to TRBD1 (6 bases align). The sequence in DNA is TGTGCTAGTGGTTTGGAGGTGGGGGCCCAGCCCCAGCATTTT. It specifies CASGLEVGAQPQHF.